The present TCR beta chain was sequenced within a study of T cell repertoires in cytomegalovirus infection. Overall study context: Both a matching HLA type and CMV infection were indicated by public TCR beta signatures. General observations from the study: What dominated the ex vivo response were HLA-C-restricted CMV-specific TCR beta clonotypes. The cumulative frequency of public TCR beta families distinguished individuals who carried CMV together with the relevant HLA.

MiXCR was run by TCRdb on the reads, yielding one entry per CDR3 protein. The repertoire holds some 130,000 distinct CDR3 sequences, with about 24% as singletons. Germline V lookup: CDR1 DFQATT, CDR2 SNEGSKA (reference sequence). The CDR3 is made up of 15 amino acids. V lost 0 bases to trimming and J lost 0 bases, with 10 bases between them. A remark on this clonotype: Its antigen remains unknown.

The V and J genes are TRBV20-1 and TRBJ2-3; no reliable D call. Sequenced material: PBMCs, sequenced either directly or after in vitro stimulation (not recorded which). The receptor was isolated from a human donor in good health (CMV status not recorded). Some clones in this sample may be carry-over from other donors' samples. The CDR3 sequence: CSARDVGFSTDTQYF. For the CDR3, the DNA is TGCAGTGCTAGAGATGTCGGTTTTAGCACAGATACGCAGTATTTT.